The sequence of this TCR beta chain was determined in a study of blood T cell repertoires in COVID-19. Study-wide context: Collection of acute and convalescent COVID-19 samples took place in the United States, Italy and Spain. The cDNA or gDNA used as material had been derived from T cells, B-cell-depleted T cells, or PBMCs.

Original handling: Amplified reference gene primers provided the basis for estimating nucleated cell counts. Sequenced by immunoSEQ multiplex PCR; TCRdb stores in-frame clones only, minus some. V, J and clone size reflect that table, while D and trimming were determined from the DNA. The sample contains 150,000 to 200,000 clones, about 86% of which appear only once. The V gene end was trimmed by 3 bases and the J gene end by 5 bases; junction bases not matched to a gene: 28. Germline V gene lookup returns CDR1 LGHDT and CDR2 YNNKEL (reference sequence). The CDR3 is 22 residues long. Material for sequencing was peripheral blood. The receptor was derived from a man aged 18 to 35 with acute or convalescent COVID-19. The rearrangement joins TRBV3-1 (or the pseudogene TRBV3-2) to TRBJ1-2; 9 bases are shared with TRBD1. DNA of the CDR3: TGTGCCAGCAGCCACACAAAGAGGACAGGGGAGTATCGGAGGCTCTCGAGGTATGGCTACACCTTC. This sequence encodes CASSHTKRTGEYRRLSRYGYTF.